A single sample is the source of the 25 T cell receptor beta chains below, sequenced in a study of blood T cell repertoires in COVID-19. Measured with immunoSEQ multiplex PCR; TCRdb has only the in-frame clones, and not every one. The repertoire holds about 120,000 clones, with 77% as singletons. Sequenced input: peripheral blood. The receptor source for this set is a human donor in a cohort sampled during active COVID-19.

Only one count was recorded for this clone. CDR3 in DNA: TGTGCCAGCAGTTCTGGTACAGATACCTACGAGCAGTACTTC. Its translation is CASSSGTDTYEQYF. V gene TRBV28 combines with J gene TRBJ2-7; D unresolved. V lost 4 bases to trimming and J lost 2 bases, with 12 bases between them. CDR1 and CDR2 from the germline V gene are MDHEN and SYDVKM. The CDR3 is 14 amino acids.

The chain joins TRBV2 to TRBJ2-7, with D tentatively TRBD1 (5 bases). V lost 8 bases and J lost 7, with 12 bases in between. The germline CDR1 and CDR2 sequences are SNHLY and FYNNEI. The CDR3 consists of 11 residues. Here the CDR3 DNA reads TGTGCCAGCGGGGCCTTCCAGGAGCAGTACTTC. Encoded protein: CASGAFQEQYF.

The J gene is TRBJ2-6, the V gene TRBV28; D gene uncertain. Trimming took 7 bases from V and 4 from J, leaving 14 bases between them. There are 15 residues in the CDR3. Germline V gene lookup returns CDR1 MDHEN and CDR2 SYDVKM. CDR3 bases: TGTGCCAGCAAAAGCCCATCCTCCGGGGCCAACGTCCTGACTTTC. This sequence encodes CASKSPSSGANVLTF.

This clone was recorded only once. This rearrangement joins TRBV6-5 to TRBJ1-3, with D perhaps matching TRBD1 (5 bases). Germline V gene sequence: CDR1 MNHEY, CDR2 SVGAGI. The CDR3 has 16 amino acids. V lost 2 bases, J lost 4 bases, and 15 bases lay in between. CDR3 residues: CASSYTGEGIGNTIYF. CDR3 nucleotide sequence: TGTGCCAGCAGTTACACGGGAGAGGGGATAGGAAACACCATATATTTT.

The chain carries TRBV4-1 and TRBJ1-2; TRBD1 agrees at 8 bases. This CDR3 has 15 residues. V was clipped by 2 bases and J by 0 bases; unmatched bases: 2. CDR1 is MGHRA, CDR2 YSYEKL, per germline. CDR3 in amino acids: CASSQSTGANYGYTF. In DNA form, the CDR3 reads TGCGCCAGCAGCCAATCGACAGGGGCTAACTATGGCTACACCTTC.

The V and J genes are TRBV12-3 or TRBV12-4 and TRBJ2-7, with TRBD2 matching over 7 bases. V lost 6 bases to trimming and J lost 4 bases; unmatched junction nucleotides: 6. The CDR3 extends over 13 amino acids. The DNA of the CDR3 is TGTGCCAGCAGCAGGACTAGAACTTACGAGCAGTACTTC. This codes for CASSRTRTYEQYF.

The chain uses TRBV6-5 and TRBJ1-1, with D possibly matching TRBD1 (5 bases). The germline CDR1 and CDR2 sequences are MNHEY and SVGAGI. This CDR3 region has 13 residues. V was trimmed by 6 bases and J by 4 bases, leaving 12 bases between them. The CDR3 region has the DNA TGTGCCAGCAGGCCCGGGGGAATCACTGAAGCTTTCTTT. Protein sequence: CASRPGGITEAFF.

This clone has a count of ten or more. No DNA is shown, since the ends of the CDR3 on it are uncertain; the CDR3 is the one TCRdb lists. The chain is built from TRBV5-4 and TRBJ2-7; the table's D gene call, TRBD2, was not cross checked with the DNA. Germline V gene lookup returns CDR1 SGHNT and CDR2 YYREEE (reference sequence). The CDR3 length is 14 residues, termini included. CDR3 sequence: CAGGPTSSTSGWYF.

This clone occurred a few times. The CDR3 coding sequence is TGTGCCAGCAGCGCCATGGCCGATTACGAGCAGTACTTC. Protein: CASSAMADYEQYF. The genes are TRBV9 and TRBJ2-7, with D hard to call. The CDR3 is made up of 13 amino acids. Trimming took off 3 bases at V and 4 bases at J, with 11 bases between the two ends. Germline V gene sequence: CDR1 SGDLS, CDR2 YYNGEE.

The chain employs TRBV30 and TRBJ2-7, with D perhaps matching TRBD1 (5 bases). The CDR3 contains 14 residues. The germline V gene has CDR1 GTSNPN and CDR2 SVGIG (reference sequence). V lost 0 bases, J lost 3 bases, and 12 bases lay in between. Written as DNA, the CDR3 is TGTGCCTGGAGTGTAACCAGGGTAAGCTACGAGCAGTACTTC. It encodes CAWSVTRVSYEQYF.

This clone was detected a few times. CDR3 region: CASSLLTGVAYEQYF. The CDR3 DNA reads TGTGCCAGCAGCTTACTTACAGGGGTGGCCTACGAGCAGTACTTC. The chain combines TRBV11-2 with TRBJ2-7; 7 nucleotides align to TRBD1. V lost 2 bases to trimming and J lost 2 bases; unmatched junction nucleotides: 6. Per the germline V gene, CDR1 is SGHAT and CDR2 is FQNNGV. This CDR3 spans 15 amino acids.

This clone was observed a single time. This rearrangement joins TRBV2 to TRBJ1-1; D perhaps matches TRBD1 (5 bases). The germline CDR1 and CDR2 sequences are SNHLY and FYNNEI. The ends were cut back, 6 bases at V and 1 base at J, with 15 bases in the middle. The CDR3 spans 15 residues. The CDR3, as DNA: TGTGCCAGCAGGCTATCCCGGGACTGGAACACTGAAGCTTTCTTT. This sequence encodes CASRLSRDWNTEAFF.

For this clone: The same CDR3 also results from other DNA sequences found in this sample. The CDR3 DNA follows: TGTGCCAGCAGTCAATCGACAGGGAATCAGCCCCAGCATTTT. Protein sequence: CASSQSTGNQPQHF. This chain uses TRBV7-9 with TRBJ1-5; TRBD1 aligns across 7 bases. The CDR3 length is 14 residues. CDR1 SEHNR and CDR2 FQNEAQ come from the germline V gene (reference sequence). V lost 6 bases to trimming and J lost 4 bases; unmatched junction nucleotides: 6.

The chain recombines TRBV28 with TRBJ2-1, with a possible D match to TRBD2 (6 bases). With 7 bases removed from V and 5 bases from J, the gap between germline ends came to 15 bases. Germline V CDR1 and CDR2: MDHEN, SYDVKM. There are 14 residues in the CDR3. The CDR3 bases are TGTGCCAGCACCGCCGAGGTAGCGGACAATGAGCAGTTCTTC. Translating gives CASTAEVADNEQFF.

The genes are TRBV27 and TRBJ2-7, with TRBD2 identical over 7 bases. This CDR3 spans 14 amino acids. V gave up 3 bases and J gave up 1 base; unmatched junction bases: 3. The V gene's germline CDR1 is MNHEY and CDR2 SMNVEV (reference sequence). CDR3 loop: CASSFRRESYEQYF. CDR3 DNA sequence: TGTGCCAGCAGTTTTCGGCGGGAGTCCTACGAGCAGTACTTC.

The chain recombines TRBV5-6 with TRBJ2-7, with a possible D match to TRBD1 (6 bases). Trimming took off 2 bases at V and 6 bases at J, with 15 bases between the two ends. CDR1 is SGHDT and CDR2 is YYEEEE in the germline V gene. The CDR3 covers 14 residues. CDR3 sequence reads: CASSFFDRFVEQYF. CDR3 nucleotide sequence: TGTGCCAGCAGCTTCTTTGACAGGTTCGTCGAGCAGTACTTC.

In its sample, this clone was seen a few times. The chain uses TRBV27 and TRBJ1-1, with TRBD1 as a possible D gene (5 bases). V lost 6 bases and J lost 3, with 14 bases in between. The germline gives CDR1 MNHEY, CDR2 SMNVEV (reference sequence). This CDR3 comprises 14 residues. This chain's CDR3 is CASSNWGGHTEAFF. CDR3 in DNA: TGTGCCAGCAGCAATTGGGGGGGTCACACTGAAGCTTTCTTT.

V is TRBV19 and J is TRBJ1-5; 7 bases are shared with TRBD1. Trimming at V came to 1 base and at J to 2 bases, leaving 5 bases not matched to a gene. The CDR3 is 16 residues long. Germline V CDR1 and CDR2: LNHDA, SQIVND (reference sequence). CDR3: CASSIVGQGGNQPQHF. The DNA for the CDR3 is TGTGCCAGTAGTATAGTGGGGCAGGGGGGCAATCAGCCCCAGCATTTT.

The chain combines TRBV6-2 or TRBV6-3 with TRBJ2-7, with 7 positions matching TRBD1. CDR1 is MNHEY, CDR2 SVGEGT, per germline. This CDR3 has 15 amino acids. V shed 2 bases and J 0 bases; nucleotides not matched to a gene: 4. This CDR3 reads CASSYLRDSSYEQYF. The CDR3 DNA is TGTGCCAGCAGTTACCTCCGGGACAGCTCCTACGAGCAGTACTTC.

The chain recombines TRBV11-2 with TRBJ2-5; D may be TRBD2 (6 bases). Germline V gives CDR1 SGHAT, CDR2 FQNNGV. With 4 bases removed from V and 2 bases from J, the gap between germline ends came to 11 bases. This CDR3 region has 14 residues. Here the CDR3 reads CASSWMTRQETQYF. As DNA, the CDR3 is TGTGCCAGCAGCTGGATGACTAGACAAGAGACCCAGTACTTC.

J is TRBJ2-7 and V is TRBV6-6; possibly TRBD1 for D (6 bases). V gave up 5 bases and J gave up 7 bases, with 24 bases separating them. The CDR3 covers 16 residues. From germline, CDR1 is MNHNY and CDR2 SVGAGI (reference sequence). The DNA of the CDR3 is TGTGCCAGCAGTCGAGAGAGTTGGACAGACGAGGGAGAGCAGTACTTC. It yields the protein CASSRESWTDEGEQYF.

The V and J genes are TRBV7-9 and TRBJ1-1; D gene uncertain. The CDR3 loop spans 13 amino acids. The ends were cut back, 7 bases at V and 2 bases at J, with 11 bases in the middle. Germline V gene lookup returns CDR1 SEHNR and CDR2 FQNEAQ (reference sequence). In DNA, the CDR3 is TGTGCCAGCACCCTAAAGAGTAACACTGAAGCTTTCTTT. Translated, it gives CASTLKSNTEAFF.

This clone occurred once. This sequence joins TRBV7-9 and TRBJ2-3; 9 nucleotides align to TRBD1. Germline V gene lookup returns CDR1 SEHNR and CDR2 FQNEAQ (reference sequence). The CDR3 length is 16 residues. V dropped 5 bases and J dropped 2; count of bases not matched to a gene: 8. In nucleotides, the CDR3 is TGTGCCAGCAGCCGACTCGGACAGGGGCCCACAGATACGCAGTATTTT. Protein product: CASSRLGQGPTDTQYF.

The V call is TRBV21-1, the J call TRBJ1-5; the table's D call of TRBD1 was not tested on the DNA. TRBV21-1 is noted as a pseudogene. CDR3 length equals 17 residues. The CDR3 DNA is TGTGCCAGCAGCAAATCAGGGGGTTCCGGGGTTTCTCAGCCCCAGCATTTT. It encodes CASSKSGGSGVSQPQHF.

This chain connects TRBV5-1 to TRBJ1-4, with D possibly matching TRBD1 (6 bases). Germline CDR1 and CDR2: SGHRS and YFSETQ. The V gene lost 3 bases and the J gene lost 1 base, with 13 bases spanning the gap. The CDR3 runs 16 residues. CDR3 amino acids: CASSSRGEGTNEKLFF. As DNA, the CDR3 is TGCGCCAGCAGCTCCAGGGGCGAGGGAACTAATGAAAAACTGTTTTTT.